What follows are 8 T cell receptor beta chains derived from one specimen sequenced in a study of molecular identifiers for immune sequencing clone quantification. TCRdb analysed the PCR reads with MiXCR anew, one entry per CDR3 protein. The sample has approximately 36,000 distinct CDR3 sequences, less than 20% seen once. Sequenced sample: naive CD8+ T cells from blood, with Jurkat cell RNA spiked in. Regarding subset: FACS-sorted CD8+CD4-CCR7+CD45RA+ naive T cells. Source of these receptors: a human donor in good health. Some libraries in this study had Jurkat cell RNA spiked in.

This clonotype was seen at least ten times. The CDR3, as DNA: TGTGCCACCAGCCCCCTGGGGGGGGAGCTGTTTTTT. This codes for CATSPLGGELFF. The chain links TRBV15 to TRBJ2-2, with no clear D. Deletions cut 5 bases from V and 8 bases from J, with 9 bases between. Germline-derived CDR1 and CDR2 are LNHNV and YYDKDF (reference sequence). The CDR3 covers 12 residues.

In its sample, this clonotype was seen many times. The V gene is TRBV9, the J gene TRBJ2-5, with a tentative D call TRBD1 (5 bases). V lost 6 bases to trimming and J lost 1 base, with 16 bases between them. The CDR3 is made up of 15 amino acids. Germline V lookup: CDR1 SGDLS, CDR2 YYNGEE. CDR3 sequence reads: CASNLLDSPQETQYF. CDR3 coding DNA: TGTGCCAGCAACCTGCTAGACAGCCCCCAAGAGACCCAGTACTTC.

This clonotype was seen ten or more times. The rearrangement links TRBV12-3 or TRBV12-4 to TRBJ2-7; TRBD1 matches at 8 bases. V gave up 5 bases and J gave up 0 bases; unmatched junction bases: 0. The CDR3 runs to 13 residues. This CDR3 is CASSTGGSYEQYF. Here the CDR3 DNA reads TGTGCCAGCAGTACAGGGGGCTCCTACGAGCAGTACTTC.

As concerns this clonotype: A much larger clone differs from this one at a single base, so this may be a read error. The chain links TRBV11-1 to TRBJ2-1, with TRBD2 identical over 11 bases. V trimming: 5 bases; J trimming: 8 bases; junction bases outside the gene matches: 8. Germline CDR1 reads SGHAT; CDR2 reads FQDESV (reference sequence). The CDR3 length is 15 residues. CDR3 sequence (DNA): TGTGCCAGCAGCCTTACTAGCGGGAGCTCCCATGAGCAGTTCTTC. It encodes CASSLTSGSSHEQFF.

Only one count was recorded for this clonotype. Mismatch with germline at one junction end may stem from a read error. This sequence joins TRBV9 and TRBJ2-3; D gene unclear. In germline, CDR1 is SGDLS, CDR2 YYNGEE. The CDR3 is 12 amino acids. CDR3 loop: CAGSVDTDTQYF. CDR3 DNA sequence: TGTGCCGGCAGCGTAGACACAGATACGCAGTATTTT.

As regards this clonotype: A much larger clone differs by one base, so this may be a read error. The chain recombines TRBV13 with TRBJ2-2; 10 nucleotides match TRBD2. Germline V CDR1 and CDR2: PRHDT, FYEKMQ (reference sequence). The CDR3 contains 15 residues. The DNA for the CDR3 is TGTGCCGGCAGCCACGGACTAGCGGACACCGGGGAGCTGTTTTTT. Its translation is CAGSHGLADTGELFF.

To note about this clonotype: A much larger clone differs from this one at a single base, so this may be a read error. The genes are TRBV5-1 and TRBJ1-2; D gene uncertain. The CDR3 is 17 amino acids. Germline V gene data show CDR1 as SGHRS and CDR2 as YFSETQ. The CDR3 is CASSLGSRGSANYGYAF. The CDR3 DNA follows: TGCGCCAGCAGCTTGGGCTCCCGGGGTTCAGCTAACTATGGCTACGCCTTC.

The sample holds a few counts of this clonotype. The gene calls are TRBV9 and TRBJ1-5; 7 positions match TRBD1. The J segment lost 2 bases and the V segment lost 3 bases, leaving 11 bases of the junction unmatched. This CDR3 spans 17 amino acids. CDR1 and CDR2 (germline): SGDLS, YYNGEE. The CDR3 is CASSEGTDLVGNQPQHF. CDR3 DNA: TGTGCCAGCAGCGAGGGGACAGATTTAGTCGGCAATCAGCCCCAGCATTTT.